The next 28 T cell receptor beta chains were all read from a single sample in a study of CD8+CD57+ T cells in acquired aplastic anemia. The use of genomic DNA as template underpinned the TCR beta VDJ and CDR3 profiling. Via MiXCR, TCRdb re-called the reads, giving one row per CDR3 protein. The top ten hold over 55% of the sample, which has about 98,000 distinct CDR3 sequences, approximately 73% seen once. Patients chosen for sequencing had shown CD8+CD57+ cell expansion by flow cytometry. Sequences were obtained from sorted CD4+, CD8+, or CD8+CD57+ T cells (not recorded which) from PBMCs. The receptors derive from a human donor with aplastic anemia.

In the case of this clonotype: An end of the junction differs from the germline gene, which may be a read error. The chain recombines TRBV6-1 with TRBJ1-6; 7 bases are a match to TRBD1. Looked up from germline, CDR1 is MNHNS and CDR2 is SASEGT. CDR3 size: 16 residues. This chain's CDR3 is CASSEARQGYNSPFHF. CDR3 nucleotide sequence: TGTGCCAGCAGTGAAGCGAGACAGGGCTATAATTCACCCTTCCACTTT.

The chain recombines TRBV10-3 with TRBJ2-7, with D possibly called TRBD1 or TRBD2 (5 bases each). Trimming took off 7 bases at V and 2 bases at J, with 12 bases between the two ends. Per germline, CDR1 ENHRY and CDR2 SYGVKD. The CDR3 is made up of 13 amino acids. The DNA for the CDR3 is TGTGCCATCAAGAGAGGGGAAACCTACGAGCAGTACTTC. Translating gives CAIKRGETYEQYF.

Here the CDR3 reads CASSVLGLSGELFF. The DNA for the CDR3 is TGTGCCAGTAGTGTGTTAGGGCTCAGCGGGGAGCTGTTTTTT. V gene TRBV19 combines with J gene TRBJ2-2; no reliable D call. This CDR3 is 14 amino acids long. Trimming took off 5 bases at V and 7 bases at J, with 14 bases between the two ends. Germline lookup yields CDR1 LNHDA and CDR2 SQIVND (reference sequence).

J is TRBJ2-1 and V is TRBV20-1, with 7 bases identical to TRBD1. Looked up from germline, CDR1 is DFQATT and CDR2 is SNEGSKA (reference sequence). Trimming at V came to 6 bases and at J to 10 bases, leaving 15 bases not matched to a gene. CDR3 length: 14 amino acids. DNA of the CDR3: TGCAGTGCGACTCAGACAGGGAGCTTGGGGGAGCAGTTCTTC. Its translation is CSATQTGSLGEQFF.

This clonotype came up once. The CDR3 is CSARPGLAGGANSTDTQYF. DNA for the CDR3: TGCAGTGCTAGACCTGGACTAGCGGGGGGGGCCAACTCCACAGATACGCAGTATTTT. The chain carries TRBV20-1 and TRBJ2-3, with 15 bases lining up with TRBD2. The CDR3 is 19 residues long. Trimming took 2 bases from V and 2 from J; bases not matched to a gene: 11. The V gene's germline CDR1 is DFQATT and CDR2 SNEGSKA (reference sequence).

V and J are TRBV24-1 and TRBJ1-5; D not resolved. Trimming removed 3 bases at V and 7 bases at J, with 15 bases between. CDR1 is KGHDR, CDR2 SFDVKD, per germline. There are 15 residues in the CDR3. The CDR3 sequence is CATSDPGSGNQPQHF. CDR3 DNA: TGTGCCACCAGTGATCCTGGGTCGGGTAACCAGCCCCAGCATTTT.

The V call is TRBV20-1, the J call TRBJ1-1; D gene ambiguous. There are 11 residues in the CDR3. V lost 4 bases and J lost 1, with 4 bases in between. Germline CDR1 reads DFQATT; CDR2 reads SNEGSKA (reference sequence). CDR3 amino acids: CSATENTEAFF. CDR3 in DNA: TGCAGTGCTACAGAGAACACTGAAGCTTTCTTT.

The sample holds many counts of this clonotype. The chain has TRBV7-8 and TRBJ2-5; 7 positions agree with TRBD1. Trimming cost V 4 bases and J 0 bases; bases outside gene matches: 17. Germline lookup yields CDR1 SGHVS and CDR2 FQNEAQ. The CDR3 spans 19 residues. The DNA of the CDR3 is TGTGCCAGCAGCTCCCCGGGGCAACACAGGGGATCGTACCAAGAGACCCAGTACTTC. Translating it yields CASSSPGQHRGSYQETQYF.

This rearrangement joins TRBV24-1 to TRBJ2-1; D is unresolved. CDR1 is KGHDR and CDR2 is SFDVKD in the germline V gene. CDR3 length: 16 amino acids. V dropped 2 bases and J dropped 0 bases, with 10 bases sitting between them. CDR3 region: CATSDSSRSSYNEQFF. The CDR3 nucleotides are TGTGCCACCAGTGATTCCAGCAGGAGCTCCTACAATGAGCAGTTCTTC.

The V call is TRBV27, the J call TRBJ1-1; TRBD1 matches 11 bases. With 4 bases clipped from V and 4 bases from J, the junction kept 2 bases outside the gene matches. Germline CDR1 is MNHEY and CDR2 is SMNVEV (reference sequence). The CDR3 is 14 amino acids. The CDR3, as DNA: TGTGCCAGCAGTTGGACAGGGGGCGTCACTGAAGCTTTCTTT. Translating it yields CASSWTGGVTEAFF.

The DNA for the CDR3 is TGTGCCACCAGTGATTCGCTAAGTAGGGGCAACTACGAGCAGTACTTC. Its protein product is CATSDSLSRGNYEQYF. V is TRBV24-1 and J is TRBJ2-7; tentatively, D is TRBD1 (5 bases). V was cut by 2 bases and J by 3 bases, with 16 bases left in between. CDR1 and CDR2 from the germline V gene are KGHDR and SFDVKD. This CDR3 is built from 16 residues.

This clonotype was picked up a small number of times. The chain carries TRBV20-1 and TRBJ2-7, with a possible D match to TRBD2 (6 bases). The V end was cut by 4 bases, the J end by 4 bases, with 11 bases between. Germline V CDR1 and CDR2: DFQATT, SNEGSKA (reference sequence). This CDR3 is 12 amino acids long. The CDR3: CSAMAGSYEQYF. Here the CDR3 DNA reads TGCAGTGCTATGGCGGGAAGTTACGAGCAGTACTTC.

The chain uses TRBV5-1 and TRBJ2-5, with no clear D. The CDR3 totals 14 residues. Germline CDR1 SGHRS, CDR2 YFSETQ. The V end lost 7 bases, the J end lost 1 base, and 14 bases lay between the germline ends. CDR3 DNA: TGCGCCAGCGGTAATCAGGAGACCCAAGAGACCCAGTACTTC. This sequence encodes CASGNQETQETQYF.

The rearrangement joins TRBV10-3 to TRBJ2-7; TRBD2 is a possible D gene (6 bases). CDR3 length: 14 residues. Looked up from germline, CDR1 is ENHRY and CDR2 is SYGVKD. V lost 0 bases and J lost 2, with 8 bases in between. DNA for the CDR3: TGTGCCATCAGTGAGTCCCGGGAGACCTACGAGCAGTACTTC. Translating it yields CAISESRETYEQYF.

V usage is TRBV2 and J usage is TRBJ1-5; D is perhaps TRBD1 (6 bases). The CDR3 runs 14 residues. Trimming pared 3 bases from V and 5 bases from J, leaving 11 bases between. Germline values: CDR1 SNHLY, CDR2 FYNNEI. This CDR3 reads CASSDTGGHQPQHF. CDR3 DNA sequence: TGTGCCAGCAGTGATACCGGGGGCCATCAGCCCCAGCATTTT. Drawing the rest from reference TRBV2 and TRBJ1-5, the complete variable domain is EPEVTQTPSHQVTQMGQEVILRCVPISNHLYFYWYRQILGQKVEFLVSFYNNEISEKSEIFDDQFSVERPDGSNFTLKIRSTKLEDSAMYFCASSDTGGHQPQHFGDGTRLSIL.

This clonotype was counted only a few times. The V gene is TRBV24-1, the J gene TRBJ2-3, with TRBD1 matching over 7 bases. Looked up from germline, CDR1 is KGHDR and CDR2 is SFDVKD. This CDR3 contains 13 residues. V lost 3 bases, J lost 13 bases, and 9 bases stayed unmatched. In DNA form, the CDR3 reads TGTGCCACCAGTGATGGCCCAGGGGGATCTGAGTATTTT. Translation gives CATSDGPGGSEYF.

Here the CDR3 DNA reads TGTGCCAGCAGCCCTCCTGTGATGAATGAGCAGTTCTTC. Protein sequence: CASSPPVMNEQFF. V and J are TRBV7-4 and TRBJ2-1; D unclear. The length of the CDR3 is 13 residues. Trimming pared 5 bases from V and 7 bases from J, leaving 12 bases between. The germline gives CDR1 SGHVT, CDR2 SQSDAQ.

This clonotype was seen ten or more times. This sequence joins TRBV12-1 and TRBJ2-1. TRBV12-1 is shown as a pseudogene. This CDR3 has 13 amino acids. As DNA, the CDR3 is TGTGCCAGCAGCTTTGTTTCAGGCAATGAGCAGTTCTTC. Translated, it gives CASSFVSGNEQFF.

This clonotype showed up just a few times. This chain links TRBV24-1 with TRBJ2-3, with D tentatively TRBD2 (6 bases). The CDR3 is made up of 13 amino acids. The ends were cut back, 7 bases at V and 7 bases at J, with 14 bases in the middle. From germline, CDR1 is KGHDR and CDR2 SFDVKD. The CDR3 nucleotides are TGTGCCACCAGCCCAGGCGGGGTTTATACGCAGTATTTT. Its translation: CATSPGGVYTQYF.

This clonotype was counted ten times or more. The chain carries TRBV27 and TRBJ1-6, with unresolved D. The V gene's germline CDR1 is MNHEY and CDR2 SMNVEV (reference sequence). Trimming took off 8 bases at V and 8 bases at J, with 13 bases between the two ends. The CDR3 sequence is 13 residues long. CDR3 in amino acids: CASSELGDSPLHF. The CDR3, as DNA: TGTGCCAGCTCTGAGCTCGGGGATTCACCCCTCCACTTT.

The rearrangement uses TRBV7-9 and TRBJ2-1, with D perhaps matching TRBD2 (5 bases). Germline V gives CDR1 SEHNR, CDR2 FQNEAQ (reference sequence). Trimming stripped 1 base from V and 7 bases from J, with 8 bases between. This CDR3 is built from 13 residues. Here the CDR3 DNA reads TGTGCCAGCAGCTTAGGCCTAGCAAATGAGCAGTTCTTC. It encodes CASSLGLANEQFF.

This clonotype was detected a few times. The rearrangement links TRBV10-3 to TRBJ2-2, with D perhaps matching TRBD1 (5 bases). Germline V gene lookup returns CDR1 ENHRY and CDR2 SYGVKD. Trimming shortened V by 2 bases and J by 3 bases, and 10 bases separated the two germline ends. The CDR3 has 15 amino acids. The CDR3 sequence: CAISERGEDTGELFF. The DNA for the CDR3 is TGTGCCATCAGTGAGAGGGGCGAAGACACCGGGGAGCTGTTTTTT.

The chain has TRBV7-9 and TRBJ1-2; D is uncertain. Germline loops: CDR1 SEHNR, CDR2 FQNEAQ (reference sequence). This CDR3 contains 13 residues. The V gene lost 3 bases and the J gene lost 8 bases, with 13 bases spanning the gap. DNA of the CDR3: TGTGCCAGCAGCTTTGGTGCGACTACGGGCTACACCTTC. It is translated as CASSFGATTGYTF.

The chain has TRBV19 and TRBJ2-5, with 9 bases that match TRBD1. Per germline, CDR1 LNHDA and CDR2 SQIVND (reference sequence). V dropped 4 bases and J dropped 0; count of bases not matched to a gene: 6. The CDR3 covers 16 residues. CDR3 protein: CASSNRDRAYQETQYF. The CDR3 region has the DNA TGTGCCAGTAGTAACCGGGACAGGGCGTACCAAGAGACCCAGTACTTC. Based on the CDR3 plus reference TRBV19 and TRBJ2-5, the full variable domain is DGGITQSPKYLFRKEGQNVTLSCEQNLNHDAMYWYRQDPGQGLRLIYYSQIVNDFQKGDIAEGYSVSREKKESFPLTVTSAQKNPTAFYLCASSNRDRAYQETQYFGPGTRLLVL.

The CDR3 DNA sequence: TGTGCCATCACCACGGCCCCGGAGGCCTACGAGCAGTACTTC. Translation gives CAITTAPEAYEQYF. V and J are TRBV10-3 and TRBJ2-7; D is perhaps TRBD2 (5 bases). CDR1 is ENHRY, CDR2 SYGVKD, per germline. With 7 bases removed from V and 2 bases from J, the gap between germline ends came to 15 bases. The CDR3 contains 14 residues.

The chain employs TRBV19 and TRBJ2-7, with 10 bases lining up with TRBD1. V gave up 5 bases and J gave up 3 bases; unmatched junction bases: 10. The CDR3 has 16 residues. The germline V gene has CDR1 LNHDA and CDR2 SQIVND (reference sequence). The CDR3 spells CASSSPTGGSLYEQYF. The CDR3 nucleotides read TGTGCCAGTAGTTCTCCGACAGGGGGCTCCCTCTACGAGCAGTACTTC.

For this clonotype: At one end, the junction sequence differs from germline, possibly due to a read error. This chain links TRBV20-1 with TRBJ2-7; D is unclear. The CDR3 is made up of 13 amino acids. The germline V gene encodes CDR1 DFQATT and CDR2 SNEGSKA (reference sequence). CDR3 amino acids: CSASESVGYEQYF. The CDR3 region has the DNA TGCAGTGCCTCTGAATCCGTGGGCTACGAGCAGTACTTT.

The CDR3, as DNA: TGTGCCAGCAGCTTAGCAGGGGAAGGGACTGGGGCCAACGTCCTGACTTTC. Its protein is CASSLAGEGTGANVLTF. The gene calls are TRBV7-8 and TRBJ2-6; possibly TRBD1 for D (5 bases). The germline CDR1 and CDR2 sequences are SGHVS and FQNEAQ. V gave up 0 bases and J gave up 2 bases, with 11 bases separating them. This CDR3 has 17 amino acids.